These 25 T cell receptor beta chains were all obtained from the same sample, sequenced in a study of blood T cell repertoires in COVID-19. This table comes from immunoSEQ multiplex PCR, and its TCRdb copy is limited to in-frame clones, with some not included. The sample has 14,000 to 15,000 clones, 80% to 90% seen once. The sample consisted of peripheral blood. The receptors were gathered from a human donor in a cohort sampled during active COVID-19.

The chain joins TRBV5-6 to TRBJ2-5; D is undetermined. The CDR3 loop spans 14 amino acids. Germline CDR1 and CDR2: SGHDT and YYEEEE. Between the trimmed V and J ends, which lost 4 bases and 4 bases, there was a span of 14 bases. CDR3 amino acids: CASSGPKVGETQYF. CDR3 in DNA: TGTGCCAGCAGCGGGCCAAAGGTCGGAGAGACCCAGTACTTC.

The chain is built from TRBV6-5 and TRBJ2-2; tentative D call: TRBD1 (5 bases). The CDR3 consists of 13 residues. Trimming stripped 7 bases from V and 2 bases from J, with 8 bases between. Germline values: CDR1 MNHEY, CDR2 SVGAGI. The CDR3 DNA reads as TGTGCCAGCACGACAGCTAACACCGGGGAGCTGTTTTTT. Translating it yields CASTTANTGELFF.

As DNA, the CDR3 is TGTGCCTGGACCGTCCGCGGGGGAAGGTATGGCTACACCTTC. Protein sequence: CAWTVRGGRYGYTF. The V and J genes are TRBV30 and TRBJ1-2; a possible D gene is TRBD1 (5 bases). V was pared by 4 bases and J by 5 bases, with 17 bases between. Germline V CDR1 and CDR2: GTSNPN, SVGIG (reference sequence). This CDR3 has 14 amino acids. Based on the CDR3 plus reference TRBV30 and TRBJ1-2, the full variable domain is SQTIHQWPATLVQPVGSPLSLECTVEGTSNPNLYWYRQAAGRGLQLLFYSVGIGQISSEVPQNLSASRPQDRQFILSSKKLLLSDSGFYLCAWTVRGGRYGYTFGSGTRLTVV.

The chain is built from TRBV2 and TRBJ2-1; 7 bases line up with TRBD1. The CDR3 runs to 15 residues. Germline V gene lookup returns CDR1 SNHLY and CDR2 FYNNEI. J was trimmed by 9 bases and V by 7 bases; bases with no gene match: 15. The chain's CDR3 is CASNPQGLKGGEQFF. In DNA, the CDR3 is TGTGCCAGCAACCCACAGGGGCTCAAAGGCGGTGAGCAGTTCTTC.

This clone occurred once. The rearrangement uses TRBV5-1 and TRBJ2-1, with D maybe TRBD1 (5 bases). The CDR3 is made up of 13 amino acids. Per the germline V gene, CDR1 is SGHRS and CDR2 is YFSETQ. V shed 4 bases and J shed 4 bases, with 9 bases lying between them. The chain's CDR3 is CASSLDRYNEQFF. The CDR3 region has the DNA TGCGCCAGCAGCCTAGACAGATACAATGAGCAGTTCTTC.

The V and J genes are TRBV28 and TRBJ1-4; TRBD1 agrees at 8 bases. CDR3 length: 14 amino acids. With V trimmed by 6 bases and J by 11 bases, 11 bases remained unmatched. Germline assignment: CDR1 MDHEN and CDR2 SYDVKM. CDR3 DNA sequence: TGTGCCAGCAGACAGGACAGGGAAGGAATCAAACTGTTTTTT. Residues: CASRQDREGIKLFF.

The rearrangement joins TRBV11-3 to TRBJ1-6, with TRBD1 as a possible D gene (6 bases). The CDR3 contains 14 residues. With 2 bases removed from V and 7 bases from J, the gap between germline ends came to 9 bases. Looked up from germline, CDR1 is SGHNT and CDR2 is YENEEA. CDR3 amino acids: CASSLSRGNSPLHF. The CDR3 coding sequence is TGTGCCAGCAGCTTAAGTAGGGGGAATTCACCCCTCCACTTT.

The CDR3 protein is CASSPTGQNYGYTF. The DNA for the CDR3 is TGTGCCAGCAGTCCCACGGGTCAGAACTATGGCTACACCTTC. This sequence joins TRBV6-2 or TRBV6-3 and TRBJ1-2; D gene ambiguous. The CDR3 extends over 14 amino acids. The germline gives CDR1 MNHEY, CDR2 SVGEGT. Trimming removed 5 bases from V and 2 bases from J, with 12 bases in between.

This chain connects TRBV27 to TRBJ1-5; D gene uncertain. The CDR3 sequence is 14 residues long. Germline values: CDR1 MNHEY, CDR2 SMNVEV (reference sequence). The V end was cut by 5 bases, the J end by 2 bases, with 10 bases between. The CDR3 nucleotides read TGTGCCAGCAGTCTTTCCGGGGGCAATCAGCCCCAGCATTTT. Amino acid sequence: CASSLSGGNQPQHF.

The gene calls are TRBV10-2 and TRBJ2-2, with TRBD2 matching 7 bases. J lost 6 bases, V lost 7 bases, and 5 bases had no gene match. There are 13 residues in the CDR3. In germline, CDR1 is WSHSY, CDR2 SAAADI. CDR3 DNA sequence: TGCGCCAGCACCCCGGGAGGACCCGGGGAGCTGTTTTTT. Translating it yields CASTPGGPGELFF.

The chain couples TRBV5-1 to TRBJ2-7; 8 positions match TRBD1. CDR1 and CDR2 (germline): SGHRS, YFSETQ. The CDR3 runs 14 residues. Trimming took 5 bases from V and 2 from J; bases not matched to a gene: 6. CDR3 nucleotide sequence: TGCGCCAGCAGGGCCGGGACAGGAGCCTACGAGCAGTACTTC. Translation gives CASRAGTGAYEQYF. Drawing the rest from reference TRBV5-1 and TRBJ2-7, the complete variable domain is KAGVTQTPRYLIKTRGQQVTLSCSPISGHRSVSWYQQTPGQGLQFLFEYFSETQRNKGNFPGRFSGRQFSNSRSEMNVSTLELGDSALYLCASRAGTGAYEQYFGPGTRLTVT.

The CDR3 is CASSVRDRVSYNEQFF. The CDR3 region has the DNA TGTGCCAGTAGTGTCCGGGACAGGGTCTCCTACAATGAGCAGTTCTTC. This chain joins TRBV19 and TRBJ2-1; 9 positions match TRBD1. The CDR3 is made up of 16 amino acids. V lost 5 bases and J lost 0; bases outside the gene matches: 5. Germline CDR1 reads LNHDA; CDR2 reads SQIVND (reference sequence).

This chain joins TRBV19 and TRBJ2-1; D uncertain. This CDR3 has 12 residues. Per germline, CDR1 LNHDA and CDR2 SQIVND (reference sequence). V lost 2 bases to trimming and J lost 7 bases, with 6 bases between them. The CDR3 bases are TGTGCCAGTAGTATACCCCCTAATGAGCAGTTCTTC. It codes for CASSIPPNEQFF.

This chain joins TRBV5-1 and TRBJ2-7, with 10 bases that match TRBD1. Losses at the gene ends were 3 bases for V and 5 bases for J; bases not matched to a gene: 5. CDR3 length: 14 residues. The germline V gene has CDR1 SGHRS and CDR2 YFSETQ. The CDR3 bases are TGCGCCAGCAGCTGGGGACAGGGGCAGAACGAGCAGTACTTC. As protein: CASSWGQGQNEQYF.

CDR3 DNA: TGTGCCAGCAGACTAGCGGGGGGGGCAACGGACACCGGGGAGCTGTTTTTT. This translates into CASRLAGGATDTGELFF. This rearrangement joins TRBV2 to TRBJ2-2, with TRBD2 identical over 13 bases. Germline CDR1 and CDR2: SNHLY and FYNNEI. The CDR3 length is 17 residues. The V and J ends lost 6 bases and 3 bases, in that order; junction bases with no gene match: 7.

The chain links TRBV5-8 to TRBJ1-6; 7 bases map to TRBD1. Germline values: CDR1 SGHTS, CDR2 YDEGEE. This CDR3 has 17 amino acids. Unmatched junction bases numbered 11, after V lost 1 base and J lost 7 bases. CDR3 region: CASSLRGQGVRNSPLHF. The DNA for the CDR3 is TGTGCCAGCAGCTTGAGGGGGCAGGGGGTGAGGAATTCACCCCTCCACTTT.

This rearrangement joins TRBV28 to TRBJ1-2, with D possibly being TRBD1 (5 bases). Germline assignment: CDR1 MDHEN and CDR2 SYDVKM. With 11 bases removed from V and 9 bases from J, the gap between germline ends came to 16 bases. The CDR3 is 11 residues long. Here the CDR3 reads CAGGTERSYTF. Written as DNA, the CDR3 is TGTGCCGGAGGGACGGAGAGGAGCTACACCTTC.

V is TRBV9 and J is TRBJ1-1; the D gene is possibly TRBD1 (6 bases). Germline values: CDR1 SGDLS, CDR2 YYNGEE. The CDR3 length is 16 residues. V lost 0 bases, J lost 0 bases, and 12 bases lay in between. CDR3 bases: TGTGCCAGCAGCGTAGCCCAGGACAGCCTGAACACTGAAGCTTTCTTT. It yields the protein CASSVAQDSLNTEAFF.

The V and J genes are TRBV6-2 or TRBV6-3 and TRBJ1-1; tentatively, D is TRBD1 (5 bases). V was shortened by 2 bases and J by 4 bases, with 17 bases between the two germline ends. This CDR3 has 16 residues. Germline V gene lookup returns CDR1 MNHEY and CDR2 SVGEGT. CDR3 amino acids: CASSYGRAEGRTEAFF. The CDR3 DNA reads TGTGCCAGCAGTTACGGCAGGGCGGAGGGTCGCACTGAAGCTTTCTTT.

The V and J genes are TRBV3-1 (or the pseudogene TRBV3-2) and TRBJ1-6, with unresolved D. The CDR3 spans 15 residues. The V and J ends lost 6 bases and 7 bases respectively, with 16 bases between them. The germline V gene encodes CDR1 LGHDT and CDR2 YNNKEL (reference sequence). The CDR3: CASRTALGENSPLHF. The CDR3 DNA reads TGTGCCAGCAGAACGGCCCTCGGGGAAAATTCACCCCTCCACTTT.

The chain joins TRBV4-1 to TRBJ1-1, with 7 bases that match TRBD1. Germline assignment: CDR1 MGHRA and CDR2 YSYEKL. CDR3 length: 15 amino acids. V lost 0 bases and J lost 1; bases outside the gene matches: 2. The CDR3 region has the DNA TGCGCCAGCAGCCAAGACCGACAGGGGAACACTGAAGCTTTCTTT. Translated: CASSQDRQGNTEAFF.

The V gene is TRBV5-1, the J gene TRBJ1-1; TRBD1 agrees at 8 bases. Germline V gene lookup returns CDR1 SGHRS and CDR2 YFSETQ. This CDR3 has 15 residues. V lost 4 bases to trimming and J lost 3 bases; unmatched junction nucleotides: 8. The DNA of the CDR3 is TGCGCCAGCAGCCCCGGACAGGGACGGGACACTGAAGCTTTCTTT. It yields the protein CASSPGQGRDTEAFF.

This clone was recorded only once. The rearrangement joins TRBV19 to TRBJ1-3; a possible D gene is TRBD1 (6 bases). Looked up from germline, CDR1 is LNHDA and CDR2 is SQIVND (reference sequence). The CDR3 runs to 15 residues. Trimming left V 5 bases short and J 0 bases short, with 11 bases between. The CDR3 protein is CASSAQGSSGNTIYF. The CDR3 DNA sequence: TGTGCCAGTAGTGCTCAGGGGAGCTCTGGAAACACCATATATTTT. The full variable domain, in which reference TRBV19 and TRBJ1-3 provide the parts outside the CDR3, is DGGITQSPKYLFRKEGQNVTLSCEQNLNHDAMYWYRQDPGQGLRLIYYSQIVNDFQKGDIAEGYSVSREKKESFPLTVTSAQKNPTAFYLCASSAQGSSGNTIYFGEGSWLTVV.

The chain recombines TRBV3-1 (or the pseudogene TRBV3-2) with TRBJ1-1; D gene uncertain. This CDR3 is built from 15 residues. The V gene lost 0 bases and the J gene lost 0 bases, with 8 bases spanning the gap. Germline-derived CDR1 and CDR2 are LGHDT and YNNKEL (reference sequence). The CDR3 bases are TGTGCCAGCAGCCAAGAATTCGCGGTGAACACTGAAGCTTTCTTT. It encodes CASSQEFAVNTEAFF.

The chain links TRBV9 to TRBJ2-7; 10 bases line up with TRBD1. This CDR3 region has 14 residues. Trimming at V came to 3 bases and at J to 4 bases, leaving 4 bases not matched to a gene. The germline V gene has CDR1 SGDLS and CDR2 YYNGEE. CDR3 in amino acids: CASSARQGAYEQYF. The CDR3 DNA follows: TGTGCCAGCAGCGCCCGACAGGGGGCGTACGAGCAGTACTTC.